Reported below is one T cell receptor beta chain. Its antigen is undetermined. Trimming left V 1 base short and J 8 bases short, with 14 bases between. This CDR3 has 14 amino acids. During its preparation, the TCRbeta library received unique molecular identifiers. TCRdb reprocessed the PCR reads with MiXCR, giving one entry per CDR3 protein. There are 540,000 or so distinct CDR3 sequences in the sample; 23% occur only once, and around 14% lies in the top ten. The data originate from a study of T-cell reconstitution after alpha-beta-depleted transplantation in children. Points from the study as a whole: In patients about two months after transplant, alpha-beta T cells reportedly arose from several hundred expanded graft clones. One year post-transplant, T-cell counts and diversity were largely derived from T cells produced anew. Some patients owed their high day-60 TCRbeta diversity to surviving recipient T cells and thymic progenitors.

This specimen consisted of PBMCs, mostly from graft donor cells, obtained 360 days after TCRalphabeta/CD19-depleted stem cell transplant. This rearrangement joins TRBV12-3 or TRBV12-4 to TRBJ1-2; no definite D call. This receptor was obtained from a boy younger than two who had a stem cell transplant for acute myeloid leukemia, so the T cells may come from the graft donor. The CDR3 loop is CASSLGPSQNGYTF. The CDR3 DNA sequence: TGTGCCAGCAGTTTAGGTCCCTCCCAAAACGGCTACACCTTC.